The 32 T cell receptor beta chains listed next were all sequenced from one sample in a study of blood T cell repertoires in COVID-19. The assay was immunoSEQ multiplex PCR, and TCRdb's table has in-frame clones only and misses some. The sample records about 300,000 clones, around 87% being singletons. The material sequenced was PBMCs or T cells enriched from blood (not recorded which). The receptors here all came from a woman younger than 35 with acute COVID-19.

A note on this clone: In the same sample, other DNA sequences code for this CDR3. The rearrangement joins TRBV5-1 to TRBJ1-3; 8 nucleotides align to TRBD1. J was trimmed by 1 base and V by 3 bases; bases with no gene match: 3. CDR3 size: 15 residues. Germline assignment: CDR1 SGHRS and CDR2 YFSETQ. CDR3 protein: CASSSTGASGNTIYF. The CDR3 DNA is TGCGCCAGCAGCTCGACAGGGGCGTCTGGAAACACCATATATTTT.

V and J are TRBV6-5 and TRBJ1-4; D is perhaps TRBD1 (5 bases). Germline V gene lookup returns CDR1 MNHEY and CDR2 SVGAGI. V shed 10 bases and J shed 7 bases, with 22 bases lying between them. There are 15 residues in the CDR3. CDR3 DNA sequence: TGTGCCACCAGACCCCGGGGGAGCTCAGGTGAAAAACTGTTTTTT. It is translated as CATRPRGSSGEKLFF.

Comments on this clone: The junction departs from the called germline gene at one end, perhaps through a read error. J is TRBJ2-5 and V is TRBV20-1; D is undetermined. The length of the CDR3 is 10 residues. Germline V gene sequence: CDR1 DFQATT, CDR2 SNEGSKA (reference sequence). The CDR3 loop is CSAREENQYF. The DNA of the CDR3 is TGCAGTGCTAGAGAAGAGAACCAGTACTTC.

The rearrangement links TRBV5-1 to TRBJ1-1, with a weak D call TRBD1 (5 bases). CDR1 and CDR2 (germline): SGHRS, YFSETQ. This CDR3 spans 15 amino acids. V was cut by 0 bases and J by 7 bases, with 16 bases left in between. Here the CDR3 DNA reads TGCGCCAGCAGCTTGGATCAGGGCCGGGGGTTTGAAGCTTTCTTT. Translated: CASSLDQGRGFEAFF.

The V gene is TRBV19, the J gene TRBJ2-7; D possibly corresponds to TRBD2 (5 bases). The CDR3 is 14 amino acids. The V end was cut by 3 bases, the J end by 1 base, with 10 bases between. Per the germline V gene, CDR1 is LNHDA and CDR2 is SQIVND (reference sequence). CDR3 sequence: CASSIKPGSYEQYF. CDR3 nucleotides: TGTGCCAGTAGTATCAAACCGGGATCCTACGAGCAGTACTTC. Based on the CDR3 plus reference TRBV19 and TRBJ2-7, the full variable domain is DGGITQSPKYLFRKEGQNVTLSCEQNLNHDAMYWYRQDPGQGLRLIYYSQIVNDFQKGDIAEGYSVSREKKESFPLTVTSAQKNPTAFYLCASSIKPGSYEQYFGPGTRLTVT.

For the CDR3, the DNA is TGCGCCAGCAGCTTGTTCGGGGGACAGGGGCGGTGGGGGACTGAAGCTTTCTTT. Protein: CASSLFGGQGRWGTEAFF. The rearrangement joins TRBV5-1 to TRBJ1-1; 10 nucleotides align to TRBD1. The CDR3 length is 18 residues. V lost 1 base, J lost 5 bases, and 14 bases stayed unmatched. CDR1 and CDR2 from the germline V gene are SGHRS and YFSETQ.

For this clone: At the DNA level, this CDR3 is encoded by other sequences in the same sample as well. The chain recombines TRBV9 with TRBJ1-1, with D unclear. The CDR3 covers 13 residues. V gave up 0 bases and J gave up 0 bases, with 3 bases separating them. The germline CDR1 and CDR2 sequences are SGDLS and YYNGEE. CDR3 in amino acids: CASSVVMNTEAFF. The CDR3 bases are TGTGCCAGCAGCGTAGTTATGAACACTGAAGCTTTCTTT.

The chain uses TRBV7-9 and TRBJ1-4, with a possible D match to TRBD1 (5 bases). The V gene lost 2 bases and the J gene lost 5 bases, with 18 bases spanning the gap. The CDR3 sequence is 17 residues long. CDR1 is SEHNR, CDR2 FQNEAQ, per germline (reference sequence). DNA of the CDR3: TGTGCCAGCAGCTTAACCCTACGGGGGATCCAAAATGAAAAACTGTTTTTT. Translated, it gives CASSLTLRGIQNEKLFF.

The rearrangement links TRBV10-3 to TRBJ1-1, with TRBD1 as a possible D gene (5 bases). Trimming took off 2 bases at V and 9 bases at J, with 10 bases between the two ends. Germline assignment: CDR1 ENHRY and CDR2 SYGVKD. This CDR3 comprises 12 residues. CDR3 region: CAISEGGGQAFF. DNA of the CDR3: TGTGCCATCAGTGAGGGGGGGGGTCAAGCTTTCTTT.

The rearrangement uses TRBV19 and TRBJ2-1; D is unresolved. The germline gives CDR1 LNHDA, CDR2 SQIVND (reference sequence). The V end lost 5 bases, the J end lost 6 bases, and 17 bases lay between the germline ends. This CDR3 spans 15 amino acids. CDR3 coding DNA: TGTGCCAGTAGTCTATCAGCGTCTAGTATCAATGAGCAGTTCTTC. Its translation is CASSLSASSINEQFF.

This chain joins TRBV18 and TRBJ2-7, with D possibly being TRBD2 (6 bases). CDR3 length equals 14 residues. Trimming removed 2 bases at V and 2 bases at J, with 10 bases between. In germline, CDR1 is KGHSH, CDR2 LQKENI. The CDR3 sequence is CASSPGDSTYEQYF. CDR3 in DNA: TGTGCCAGCTCACCAGGGGACTCTACCTACGAGCAGTACTTC.

Only one count was recorded for this clone. The genes are TRBV28 and TRBJ1-1, with 10 bases that match TRBD1. This CDR3 spans 17 amino acids. Germline assignment: CDR1 MDHEN and CDR2 SYDVKM. The junction had 7 bases not matched to a gene; V was cut back by 1 base and J by 2 bases. CDR3 region: CASSLFGDRGKNTEAFF. The DNA of the CDR3 is TGTGCCAGCAGTTTATTTGGGGACAGGGGTAAAAACACTGAAGCTTTCTTT.

The chain recombines TRBV28 with TRBJ2-7; tentatively, D is TRBD1 (5 bases). The germline V and J ends were trimmed by 4 bases and 5 bases, with 12 bases remaining between them. Per the germline V gene, CDR1 is MDHEN and CDR2 is SYDVKM. The CDR3 spans 13 residues. Written as DNA, the CDR3 is TGTGCCAGCAGTTCACCAGGGTCCCACGAGCAGTACTTC. Protein product: CASSSPGSHEQYF.

This chain links TRBV27 with TRBJ1-4; 10 bases map to TRBD1. Losses at the gene ends were 4 bases for V and 5 bases for J; bases not matched to a gene: 4. This CDR3 contains 15 residues. CDR1 is MNHEY and CDR2 is SMNVEV in the germline V gene (reference sequence). CDR3 amino acids: CASSSRTGGNEKLFF. Here the CDR3 DNA reads TGTGCCAGCAGTTCCCGGACAGGGGGGAATGAAAAACTGTTTTTT. The full variable domain, with the rest looked up from reference TRBV27 and TRBJ1-4, is EAQVTQNPRYLITVTGKKLTVTCSQNMNHEYMSWYRQDPGLGLRQIYYSMNVEVTDKGDVPEGYKVSRKEKRNFPLILESPSPNQTSLYFCASSSRTGGNEKLFFGSGTQLSVL.

The CDR3 here is CASSSRQSLNEKLFF. DNA for the CDR3: TGTGCCAGCAGTTCACGACAGAGCCTTAATGAAAAACTGTTTTTT. The gene calls are TRBV28 and TRBJ1-4, with D perhaps matching TRBD1 (5 bases). Germline-derived CDR1 and CDR2 are MDHEN and SYDVKM. V lost 4 bases and J lost 4, with 13 bases in between. The CDR3 has 15 amino acids.

This chain joins TRBV28 and TRBJ1-1; D is unclear. Between the trimmed V and J ends, which lost 1 base and 7 bases, there was a span of 13 bases. This CDR3 comprises 14 residues. Germline CDR1 reads MDHEN; CDR2 reads SYDVKM. CDR3 sequence (DNA): TGTGCCAGCAGTTTATCTTACGGGGTTCGTGAAGCTTTCTTT. Translated: CASSLSYGVREAFF.

V is TRBV5-1 and J is TRBJ2-5; 7 nucleotides match TRBD2. The CDR3 extends over 15 amino acids. After removal of 3 bases from V and 4 bases from J, the junction contained 9 bases not matched to a gene. Germline CDR1 and CDR2: SGHRS and YFSETQ. In nucleotides, the CDR3 is TGCGCCAGCAGCTCCCAGGGTGGGGGGGGAGAGACCCAGTACTTC. This translates into CASSSQGGGGETQYF. The full variable domain, in which reference TRBV5-1 and TRBJ2-5 provide the parts outside the CDR3, is KAGVTQTPRYLIKTRGQQVTLSCSPISGHRSVSWYQQTPGQGLQFLFEYFSETQRNKGNFPGRFSGRQFSNSRSEMNVSTLELGDSALYLCASSSQGGGGETQYFGPGTRLLVL.

The chain carries TRBV27 and TRBJ1-2, with D tentatively TRBD1 (5 bases). This CDR3 is 16 amino acids long. Germline CDR1 reads MNHEY; CDR2 reads SMNVEV (reference sequence). Deletions cut 5 bases from V and 4 bases from J, with 20 bases between. The DNA for the CDR3 is TGTGCCAGCAGTGGGGGGGTGGGCAGAGGCGGCTATGGCTACACCTTC. Translation: CASSGGVGRGGYGYTF.

This sequence joins TRBV25-1 and TRBJ1-2, with 12 bases lining up with TRBD1. The V and J ends lost 1 base and 4 bases, in that order; junction bases with no gene match: 7. Germline V gene data show CDR1 as MGHDK and CDR2 as SYGVNS. The CDR3 length is 17 residues. The CDR3 region is CASSELKGTGGIYGYTF. CDR3 DNA: TGTGCCAGCAGTGAATTAAAGGGGACAGGGGGCATCTATGGCTACACCTTC.

The chain carries TRBV28 and TRBJ2-1, with TRBD2 identical over 10 bases. Trimming cost V 5 bases and J 8 bases; bases outside gene matches: 3. Germline CDR1 is MDHEN and CDR2 is SYDVKM. The length of the CDR3 is 13 residues. The CDR3 DNA sequence: TGTGCCAGCAGTATAGCGGGAGGCGATGAGCAGTTCTTC. Translating it yields CASSIAGGDEQFF.

The rearrangement links TRBV28 to TRBJ1-6; 10 bases are shared with TRBD1. This CDR3 has 16 residues. Trimming cost V 5 bases and J 0 bases; bases outside gene matches: 1. Per the germline V gene, CDR1 is MDHEN and CDR2 is SYDVKM. The CDR3 spells CASSRTGGSYNSPLHF. DNA for the CDR3: TGTGCCAGCAGTCGGACAGGGGGCTCCTATAATTCACCCCTCCACTTT. Drawing the rest from reference TRBV28 and TRBJ1-6, the complete variable domain is DVKVTQSSRYLVKRTGEKVFLECVQDMDHENMFWYRQDPGLGLRLIYFSYDVKMKEKGDIPEGYSVSREKKERFSLILESASTNQTSMYLCASSRTGGSYNSPLHFGNGTRLTVT.

This clone was seen a few times. This rearrangement joins TRBV3-1 (or the pseudogene TRBV3-2) to TRBJ1-4; D might be TRBD1 (5 bases). V shed 6 bases and J shed 3 bases, with 11 bases lying between them. Germline V gene data show CDR1 as LGHDT and CDR2 as YNNKEL (reference sequence). The CDR3 is made up of 14 amino acids. The CDR3 coding sequence is TGTGCCAGCAGTCCAGGGTATTCTAATGAAAAACTGTTTTTT. This gives the protein CASSPGYSNEKLFF.

The chain uses TRBV19 and TRBJ1-5; weak D call: TRBD1 (5 bases). Trimming removed 0 bases at V and 7 bases at J, with 13 bases between. This CDR3 contains 15 residues. The V gene's germline CDR1 is LNHDA and CDR2 SQIVND (reference sequence). The CDR3 region is CASSIEGGRGQPQHF. CDR3 nucleotide sequence: TGTGCCAGTAGTATAGAGGGGGGGAGAGGACAGCCCCAGCATTTT.

The chain combines TRBV30 with TRBJ2-2; 7 bases agree with TRBD2. This CDR3 comprises 13 residues. Germline lookup yields CDR1 GTSNPN and CDR2 SVGIG (reference sequence). The V gene end was trimmed by 1 base and the J gene end by 4 bases; junction bases not matched to a gene: 0. This CDR3 reads CAWSGEGTGELFF. CDR3 bases: TGTGCCTGGAGTGGGGAGGGCACCGGGGAGCTGTTTTTT.

This chain connects TRBV20-1 to TRBJ2-5, with a possible D match to TRBD2 (6 bases). CDR1 and CDR2 (germline): DFQATT, SNEGSKA (reference sequence). Between the trimmed V and J ends, which lost 6 bases and 5 bases, there was a span of 10 bases. The CDR3 spans 11 residues. CDR3 protein: CSAPGDETQYF. CDR3 bases: TGCAGTGCCCCGGGAGACGAGACCCAGTACTTC.

This chain uses TRBV15 with TRBJ2-1; TRBD2 matches at 10 bases. Germline trimming cut 5 bases from V and 7 bases from J; bases unmatched to any gene: 11. Per the germline V gene, CDR1 is LNHNV and CDR2 is YYDKDF (reference sequence). This CDR3 is 16 amino acids long. The chain's CDR3 is CATSPEGLAGANEQFF. In nucleotides, the CDR3 is TGTGCCACCAGCCCAGAGGGGCTAGCGGGAGCTAATGAGCAGTTCTTC.

The J gene is TRBJ2-3, the V gene TRBV19; weak D call: TRBD2 (6 bases). Trimming took 5 bases from V and 0 from J, leaving 12 bases between them. CDR1 is LNHDA and CDR2 is SQIVND in the germline V gene (reference sequence). The CDR3 length is 15 residues. The CDR3 nucleotides are TGTGCCAGTAGTGAGCGGGCCCCGAGCACAGATACGCAGTATTTT. Translation: CASSERAPSTDTQYF.

This chain joins TRBV28 and TRBJ1-4; 7 bases are a match to TRBD1. V trimming: 3 bases; J trimming: 11 bases; junction bases outside the gene matches: 12. This CDR3 has 15 residues. Germline V CDR1 and CDR2: MDHEN, SYDVKM. CDR3 protein: CASSLSSEDRRKLFF. CDR3 coding DNA: TGTGCCAGCAGTTTGTCCTCAGAGGACAGGAGGAAACTGTTTTTT.

The chain recombines TRBV19 with TRBJ1-2; D perhaps matches TRBD1 (5 bases). V was shortened by 7 bases and J by 3 bases, with 9 bases between the two germline ends. Germline loops: CDR1 LNHDA, CDR2 SQIVND (reference sequence). The CDR3 covers 12 residues. Written as DNA, the CDR3 is TGTGCCAGTACCAGGGCCGACTATGGCTACACCTTC. Residues: CASTRADYGYTF.

This CDR3 is CASSGALLTEAFF. CDR3 DNA sequence: TGCGCCAGCAGCGGGGCCTTGCTCACTGAAGCTTTCTTT. The chain carries TRBV5-1 and TRBJ1-1; TRBD1 is a possible D gene (5 bases). There are 13 residues in the CDR3. The germline V gene has CDR1 SGHRS and CDR2 YFSETQ. V was pared by 4 bases and J by 4 bases, with 11 bases between.

The chain combines TRBV6-5 with TRBJ1-6; 7 nucleotides agree with TRBD1. The CDR3 contains 15 residues. V dropped 2 bases and J dropped 7; count of bases not matched to a gene: 5. Germline loops: CDR1 MNHEY, CDR2 SVGAGI. CDR3 loop: CASSYTGASNSPLHF. DNA for the CDR3: TGTGCCAGCAGTTACACAGGGGCGAGCAATTCACCCCTCCACTTT.

The J gene is TRBJ1-5, the V gene TRBV28; a possible D gene is TRBD1 (6 bases). Germline values: CDR1 MDHEN, CDR2 SYDVKM. Trimming took off 4 bases at V and 7 bases at J, with 11 bases between the two ends. The CDR3 extends over 13 amino acids. For the CDR3, the DNA is TGTGCCAGCAGTTACAGGGTGCACCAGCCCCAGCATTTT. This translates into CASSYRVHQPQHF.